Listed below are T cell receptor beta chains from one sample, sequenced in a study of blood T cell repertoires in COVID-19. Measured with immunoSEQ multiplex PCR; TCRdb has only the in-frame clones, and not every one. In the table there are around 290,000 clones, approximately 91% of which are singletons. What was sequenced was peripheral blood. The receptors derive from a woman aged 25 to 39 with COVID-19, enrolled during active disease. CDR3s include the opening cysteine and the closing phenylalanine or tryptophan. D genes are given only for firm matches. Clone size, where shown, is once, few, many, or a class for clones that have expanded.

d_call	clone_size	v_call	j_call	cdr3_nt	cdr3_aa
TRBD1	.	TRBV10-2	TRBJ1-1	TGCGCCAGCAGTACGAGCAGGGGGTTTGGGTTCCGGGCTTTCTTT	CASSTSRGFGFRAFF
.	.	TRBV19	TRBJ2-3	TGTGCCAGTAGTAGCCTAGGGGGAGATACGCAGTATTTT	CASSSLGGDTQYF
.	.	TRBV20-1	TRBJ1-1	TGCAGTGCTAGTCCCCCGGCGGGTCGCACTGAAGCTTTCTTT	CSASPPAGRTEAFF
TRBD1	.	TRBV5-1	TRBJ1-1	TGCGCCAGCAGCTTCCACGCGACAGGGGGGCCGACTGAAGCTTTCTTT	CASSFHATGGPTEAFF
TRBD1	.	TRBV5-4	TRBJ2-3	TGTGCCAGCAGCTCCCTTAGGACAGGGGGCACAGATACGCAGTATTTT	CASSSLRTGGTDTQYF
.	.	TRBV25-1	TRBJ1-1	TGTGCCAGCAGTGAGGTCGGCAGGGTTGAAGCTTTCTTT	CASSEVGRVEAFF
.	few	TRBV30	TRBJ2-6	TGTGCCTGGAGGGGGGCGCCTGGGGCCAACGTCCTGACTTTC	CAWRGAPGANVLTF
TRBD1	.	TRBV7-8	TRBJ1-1	TGTGCCAGCAGCTGGGACAGCGACACTGAAGCTTTCTTT	CASSWDSDTEAFF
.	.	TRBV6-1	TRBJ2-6	TGTGCCAGCAGTGGAACCGGGATCCAGCCCTCTGGGGCCAACGTCCTGACTTTC	CASSGTGIQPSGANVLTF
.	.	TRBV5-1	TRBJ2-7	TGCGCCAGCAACAGGGAGAGCTCCTACGAGCAGTACTTC	CASNRESSYEQYF
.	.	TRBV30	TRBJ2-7	TGTGCCTGGGCCCACCGGGTGGGCGAGCAGTACTTC	CAWAHRVGEQYF
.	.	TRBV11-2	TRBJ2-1	TGTGCCAGCAGAGGGGTGGGTGAGCAGTTCTTC	CASRGVGEQFF
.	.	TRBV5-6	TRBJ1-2	TGTGCCAGCAGCTTGGGCCAGGGGAATGGCTACACCTTC	CASSLGQGNGYTF
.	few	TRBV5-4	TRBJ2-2	TGTGCCAGTTCCCCGGGGACACAGAACACCGGGGAGCTGTTTTTT	CASSPGTQNTGELFF
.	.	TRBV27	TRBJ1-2	TGTGCCAGCAGTGTTCTCGGTGGTACTAACTATGGCTACACCTTC	CASSVLGGTNYGYTF
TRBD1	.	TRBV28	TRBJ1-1	TGTGCCAGCAGTTTAACAGGGGGTCTTCTAGAAGCTTTCTTT	CASSLTGGLLEAFF
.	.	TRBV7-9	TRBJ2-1	TGTGCCAGCAGCTTAGAATACAGGGCACATGAGCAGTTCTTC	CASSLEYRAHEQFF
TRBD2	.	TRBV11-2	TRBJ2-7	TGTGCCAGCAGTCGGACTAGTGTCGACTACGAGCAGTACTTC	CASSRTSVDYEQYF
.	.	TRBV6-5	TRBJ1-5	TGTGCCAGCAGTTACTCCCAGGACAATCAGCCCCAGCATTTT	CASSYSQDNQPQHF
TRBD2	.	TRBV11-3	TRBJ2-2	TGTGCCAGCAGCCCGGGACTAGCGAACACCGGGGAGCTGTTTTTT	CASSPGLANTGELFF
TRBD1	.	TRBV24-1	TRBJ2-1	TGTGCCACCAGTGATCCAGGGGGCAATGAGCAGTTCTTC	CATSDPGGNEQFF
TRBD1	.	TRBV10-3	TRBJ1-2	TGTGCCATCCAAGACAGGGGGCGCTTCTATGGCTACACCTTC	CAIQDRGRFYGYTF
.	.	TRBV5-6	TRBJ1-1	TGTGCCAGCAGCCCGACACAGATGAACACTGAAGCTTTCTTT	CASSPTQMNTEAFF
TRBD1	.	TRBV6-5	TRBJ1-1	TGTGCCAGCAGCGCACAGGGGGCAGTCTCTGAAGCTTTCTTT	CASSAQGAVSEAFF
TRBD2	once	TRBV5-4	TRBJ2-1	TGTGCCAGCAGCTCCCGACTAGCGTACAATGAGCAGTTCTTC	CASSSRLAYNEQFF
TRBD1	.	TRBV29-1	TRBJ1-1	TGCAGCGTACACACAACAGGGGCGAACACTGAAGCTTTCTTT	CSVHTTGANTEAFF
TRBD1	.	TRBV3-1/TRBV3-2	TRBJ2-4	TGTGCCAGCAGCCCGACACAGGGGGCCAAAAACATTCAGTACTTC	CASSPTQGAKNIQYF
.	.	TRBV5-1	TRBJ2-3	TGCGCCAGCAGCCAAGAGAGGGGCACAGATACGCAGTATTTT	CASSQERGTDTQYF
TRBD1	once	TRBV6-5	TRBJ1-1	TGTGCCAGCAGGGGGACAGGGGGCGCGCGGACTGAAGCTTTCTTT	CASRGTGGARTEAFF
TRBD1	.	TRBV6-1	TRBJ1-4	TGTGCCAGCAGTGATGTGGGGACAGGGGACGAAAAACTGTTTTTT	CASSDVGTGDEKLFF
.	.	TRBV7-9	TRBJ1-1	TGTGCCAGCAGCTTAGAATCCGGGGGATGGACTGAAGCTTTCTTT	CASSLESGGWTEAFF
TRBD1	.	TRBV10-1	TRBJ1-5	TGCGCCAGCAGTGAGTCAAGGGGGCCTAATCAGCCCCAGCATTTT	CASSESRGPNQPQHF
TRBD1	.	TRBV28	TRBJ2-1	TGTGCCAGCAGTGGCACCTCGGGACAGGGTTACAATGAGCAGTTCTTC	CASSGTSGQGYNEQFF
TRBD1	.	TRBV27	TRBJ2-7	TGTGCCAGCAGTTCCTGGGACAGGGGTAATAAGGAGCAGTACTTC	CASSSWDRGNKEQYF
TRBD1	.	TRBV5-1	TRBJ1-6	TGCGCCAGCAGCACAGGGGAAACTGGGTATAATTCACCCCTCCACTTT	CASSTGETGYNSPLHF
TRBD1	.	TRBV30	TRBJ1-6	TGTGCCTGGGTGACAGGGTCAAGTAATTCACCCCTCCACTTT	CAWVTGSSNSPLHF
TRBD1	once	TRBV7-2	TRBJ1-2	TGTGCCAGCAGCCGACAGGGATTATATGGCTACACCTTC	CASSRQGLYGYTF
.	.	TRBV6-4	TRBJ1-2	TGTGCCAGCAGTGACGGCTCCGGGAGATTTAACTATGGCTACACCTTC	CASSDGSGRFNYGYTF
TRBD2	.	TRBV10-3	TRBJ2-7	TGTGCCATCAGTGATGCTTCTAGCGGGAGTTACGAGCAGTACTTC	CAISDASSGSYEQYF
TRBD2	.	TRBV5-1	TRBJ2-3	TGCGCCAGCGAACTAGCGGGAAGCACAGATACGCAGTATTTT	CASELAGSTDTQYF
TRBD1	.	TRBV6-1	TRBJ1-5	TGTGCCAGCAGTGAAGACCGTCAGGGGGCTCAGCCCCAGCATTTT	CASSEDRQGAQPQHF
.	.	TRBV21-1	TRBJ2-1	TGTGCCAGCAGTTTGGTTAGCGGGAGATCCTACAATGAGCAGTTCTTC	CASSLVSGRSYNEQFF
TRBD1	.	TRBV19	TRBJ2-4	TGTGCCAGTGGGAGAAACGGACAGGAGGACAAAAACATTCAGTACTTC	CASGRNGQEDKNIQYF
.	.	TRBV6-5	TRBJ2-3	TGTGCCAGCAGTCGAACTAGGGCAGATACGCAGTATTTT	CASSRTRADTQYF
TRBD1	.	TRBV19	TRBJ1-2	TGTGCCAGTAGAGAAAGGGGGCAGGGAGGCTACACCTTC	CASRERGQGGYTF
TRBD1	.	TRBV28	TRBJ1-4	TGTGCCAGCAGTACAGACAGGTCAGGGGGCTTGTTGGAAAAACTGTTTTTT	CASSTDRSGGLLEKLFF